The source of this TCR beta chain is a study of blood T cell repertoires in COVID-19. The wider study: Samples taken during acute and convalescent COVID-19 were collected in the United States, Italy and Spain. T cells, B-cell-depleted T cells, or PBMCs provided the cDNA or gDNA that served as material.

From germline, CDR1 is KGHSH and CDR2 LQKENI. V dropped 1 base and J dropped 1 base, with 11 bases sitting between them. This CDR3 is 15 amino acids long. Followed longitudinally, the Seattle patients had been enrolled during active infection. TCRdb's table, derived via immunoSEQ multiplex PCR, lists solely in-frame clones and lacks some. In the table there are approximately 200,000 clones, roughly three quarters of which are singletons. This chain uses TRBV18 with TRBJ2-7; D not resolved. This TCR was recovered from a woman aged 35 to 49 with COVID-19, enrolled during active disease. The sequenced sample was peripheral blood. The CDR3 spells CASSPRSTGSYEQYF. CDR3 bases: TGTGCCAGCTCACCACGGTCGACTGGTTCCTACGAGCAGTACTTC.